These 2 T cell receptor beta chains came from one sample sequenced in a study of blood T cell repertoires in COVID-19. Sequenced by immunoSEQ multiplex PCR; TCRdb stores in-frame clones only, minus some. The table has around 260,000 clones, 80% to 90% seen once; the top ten hold about 3%. The sequencing input was peripheral blood. All receptors come from a woman in her thirties with active or convalescent COVID-19.

The rearrangement joins TRBV19 to TRBJ2-7; 8 nucleotides align to TRBD2. The CDR3 loop spans 14 amino acids. Germline assignment: CDR1 LNHDA and CDR2 SQIVND (reference sequence). After removal of 4 bases from V and 4 bases from J, the junction contained 6 bases not matched to a gene. The CDR3 loop reads CASSTLTSEYEQYF. In nucleotides, the CDR3 is TGTGCCAGTAGTACCTTGACTAGCGAGTACGAGCAGTACTTC. The full variable domain, its missing parts supplied by reference TRBV19 and TRBJ2-7, is DGGITQSPKYLFRKEGQNVTLSCEQNLNHDAMYWYRQDPGQGLRLIYYSQIVNDFQKGDIAEGYSVSREKKESFPLTVTSAQKNPTAFYLCASSTLTSEYEQYFGPGTRLTVT.

In DNA, the CDR3 is TGTGCCAGCAGGGATAGCGGGGGGACTTCCTACGAGCAGTACTTC. Residues: CASRDSGGTSYEQYF. The gene calls are TRBV6-5 and TRBJ2-7; 10 nucleotides agree with TRBD2. Trimming at V came to 6 bases and at J to 1 base, leaving 6 bases not matched to a gene. The germline V gene has CDR1 MNHEY and CDR2 SVGAGI. The CDR3 has 15 amino acids.